The TCR beta chain described here comes from a study of T cell repertoires in cytomegalovirus infection. Study-wide background: Through public TCR beta signatures, both CMV infection and matching HLA type were indicated.

The CDR3 runs 14 residues. Germline lookup yields CDR1 SGHTA and CDR2 FQGNSA. The germline V and J ends were trimmed by 5 bases and 3 bases, with 13 bases remaining between them. This clonotype was counted at least ten times. Its antigen is unknown. Overall study results and limits: CMV carriers having the relevant HLA were flagged by cumulative public TCR beta family frequency. Dominant in the ex vivo response were TCR beta clonotypes restricted by HLA-C and specific for CMV.

MiXCR, run by TCRdb on the reads, gives a single entry per CDR3 protein. The sample yields about 700,000 distinct CDR3 sequences, 33% seen once. The chain uses TRBV7-2 and TRBJ2-5; perhaps TRBD2 as D (6 bases). This clonotype was obtained from a human donor in good health (CMV status not recorded). Some clones in this sample may be carry-over from other donors' samples. This specimen consisted of cultured PBMCs, obtained from culture after CMV antigen stimulation. The CDR3 spells CASSPATGEETQYF. CDR3 nucleotide sequence: TGTGCCAGCAGCCCCGCGACGGGAGAAGAGACCCAGTACTTC.